This entry is about one T cell receptor (beta chain). The data stem from a study of T cells in Graves' hyperthyroidism and ophthalmopathy. The CDR3 is 15 amino acids. The V gene's germline CDR1 is LNHDA and CDR2 SQIVND (reference sequence). Between the trimmed V and J ends, which lost 9 bases and 5 bases, there was a span of 22 bases. Using RNA transcripts as the source, TCR beta CDR3 regions were amplified. The TCR CDR3 was amplified in a first-round RT-PCR using the HTBI primer set. TCRdb recomputed calls from the multiplex PCR reads with MiXCR, one row per CDR3 protein. The sample consists of almost 600,000 distinct CDR3 sequences, 46% of them appearing once.

Sequencing was performed on peripheral blood or thyroid tissue (not recorded which). The clonotype comes from a woman aged 18-30 years with Graves' hyperthyroidism. V and J are TRBV19 and TRBJ2-5, with D possibly matching TRBD2 (6 bases). The CDR3 sequence: CASSLVGSGGETQYF. The CDR3 DNA follows: TGTGCCAGCAGCTTGGTTGGGAGTGGAGGGGAGACCCAGTACTTC. Full variable domain (missing parts from reference TRBV19 and TRBJ2-5): DGGITQSPKYLFRKEGQNVTLSCEQNLNHDAMYWYRQDPGQGLRLIYYSQIVNDFQKGDIAEGYSVSREKKESFPLTVTSAQKNPTAFYLCASSLVGSGGETQYFGPGTRLLVL.